This T cell receptor beta chain was recovered during a study of identical twins. Study outcomes and limitations: Memory repertoires showed no such pattern, whereas abundant cord blood beta clonotypes carried fewer insertions.

TCRdb re-called the 5' RACE reads through MiXCR, storing one row per CDR3 protein. The sample includes 200,000 to 300,000 distinct CDR3 sequences, about 7% of them seen just once. On this clonotype: Its antigen is unidentified.

CDR1 and CDR2 (germline): SGHRS, YFSETQ. This CDR3 contains 14 residues. Trimming removed 1 base at V and 3 bases at J, with 10 bases between. This sample also appeared in a second study, on yellow fever vaccine responses in identical twins.

Sequencing was carried out using memory (CD45RO+) T cells sorted from blood. The source of this sequence is a woman between 18 and 29 years old in good health. This chain connects TRBV5-1 to TRBJ1-1, with a possible D match to TRBD1 (5 bases). CDR3 nucleotides: TGCGCCAGCAGCTTGCGGGGGGAAGACACTGAAGCTTTCTTT. It specifies CASSLRGEDTEAFF.